This T cell receptor (beta chain) was identified during a study of blood T cell repertoires in COVID-19. Germline CDR1 and CDR2: MNHEY and SMNVEV (reference sequence). CDR3 size: 15 residues. The V and J ends lost 7 bases and 6 bases, in that order; junction bases with no gene match: 13. Some clones are missing from TCRdb's copy, which holds only in-frame ones; the method was immunoSEQ multiplex PCR. There are tens of thousands of clones in the sample; around 81% occur only once, and more than 20% lies in the top ten. This TCR came from a woman in her seventies with acute or convalescent COVID-19. The chain recombines TRBV27 with TRBJ1-1; 8 bases align to TRBD1. The specimen sequenced was peripheral blood. The DNA for the CDR3 is TGTGCCAGCACTCGGACAGGGTTTCTCTTAGCTGAAGCTTTCTTT. Protein sequence: CASTRTGFLLAEAFF.